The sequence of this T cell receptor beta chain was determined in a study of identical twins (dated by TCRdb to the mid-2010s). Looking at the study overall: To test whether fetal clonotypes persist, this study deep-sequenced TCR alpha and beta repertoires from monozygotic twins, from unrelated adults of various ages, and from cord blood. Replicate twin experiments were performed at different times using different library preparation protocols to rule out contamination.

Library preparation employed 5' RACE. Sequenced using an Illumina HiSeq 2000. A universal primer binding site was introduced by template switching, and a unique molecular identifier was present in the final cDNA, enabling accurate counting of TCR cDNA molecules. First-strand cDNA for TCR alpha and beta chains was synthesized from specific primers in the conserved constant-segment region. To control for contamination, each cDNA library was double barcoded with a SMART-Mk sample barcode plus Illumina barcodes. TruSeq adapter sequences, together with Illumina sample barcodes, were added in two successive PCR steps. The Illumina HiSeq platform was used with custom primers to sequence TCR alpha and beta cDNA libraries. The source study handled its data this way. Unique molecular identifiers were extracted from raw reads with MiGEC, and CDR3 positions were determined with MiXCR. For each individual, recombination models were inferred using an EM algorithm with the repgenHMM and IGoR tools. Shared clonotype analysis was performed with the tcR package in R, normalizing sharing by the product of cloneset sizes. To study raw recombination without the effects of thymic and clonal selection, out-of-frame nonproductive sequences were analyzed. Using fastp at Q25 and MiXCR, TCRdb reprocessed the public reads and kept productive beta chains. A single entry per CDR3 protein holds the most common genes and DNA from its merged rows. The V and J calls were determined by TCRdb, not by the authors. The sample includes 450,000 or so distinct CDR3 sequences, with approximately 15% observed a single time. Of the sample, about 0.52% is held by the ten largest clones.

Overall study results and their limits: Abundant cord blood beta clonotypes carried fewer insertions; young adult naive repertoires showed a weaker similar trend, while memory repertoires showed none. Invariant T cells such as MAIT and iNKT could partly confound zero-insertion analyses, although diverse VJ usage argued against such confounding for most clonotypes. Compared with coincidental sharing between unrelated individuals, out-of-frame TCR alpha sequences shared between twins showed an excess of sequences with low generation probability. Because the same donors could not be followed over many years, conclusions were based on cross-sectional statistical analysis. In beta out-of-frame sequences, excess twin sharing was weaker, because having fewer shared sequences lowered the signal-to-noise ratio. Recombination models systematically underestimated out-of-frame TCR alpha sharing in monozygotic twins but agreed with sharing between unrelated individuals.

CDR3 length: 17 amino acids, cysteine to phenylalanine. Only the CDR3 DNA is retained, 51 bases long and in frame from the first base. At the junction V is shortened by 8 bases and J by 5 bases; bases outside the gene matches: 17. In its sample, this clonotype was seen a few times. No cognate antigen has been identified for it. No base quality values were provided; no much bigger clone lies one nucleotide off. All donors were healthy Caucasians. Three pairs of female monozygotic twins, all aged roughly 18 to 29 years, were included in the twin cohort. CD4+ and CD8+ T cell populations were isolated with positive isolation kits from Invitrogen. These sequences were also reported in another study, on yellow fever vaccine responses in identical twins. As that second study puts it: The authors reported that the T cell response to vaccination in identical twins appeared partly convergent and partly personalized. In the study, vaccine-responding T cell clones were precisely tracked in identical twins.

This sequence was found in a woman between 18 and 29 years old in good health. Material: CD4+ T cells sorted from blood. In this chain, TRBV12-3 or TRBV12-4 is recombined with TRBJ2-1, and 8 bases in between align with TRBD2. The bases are TGTGCCAGCTCAACCCCTCGGGGGGGTCCTCCGGACAATGAGCAGTTCTTC. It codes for CASSTPRGGPPDNEQFF.